What follows describes a single T cell receptor (beta chain). Its binding antigen is unknown. No base quality information exists; no much larger clone differs at one position. Library prep was done by the immunoSEQ multiplex PCR assay. TCRdb provides this immuneACCESS table in a form limited to in-frame rearrangements. Some clones are lacking; in checked studies, under half of them reflect an unresolved V gene, and why the rest are absent is not known. The sample data list some 90,000 clones, and around 90% of these were observed just once. About 7.6% of the sample belongs to the ten largest clones. These data come from a study of control samples from healthy donors and cancer patients (TCRdb year 2020). Per the germline V gene, SGHDT is the CDR1 and YYEEEE is the CDR2. The CDR3 numbers 16 residues from cysteine through phenylalanine. The entry retains the CDR3 DNA only, 48 bases that are in frame from base 1. V ends up 4 bases short and J 5 bases short, with an unmatched junction base count of 10.

Specimen: blood. This TCR was sampled from a woman aged 60-75 years in good health. The rearrangement joined TRBV5-6 to TRBJ2-2; 8 nucleotides in the junction match TRBD2. The bases are TGTGCCAGCAGCCCCAGCGGGAGCGTTAGAACCGGGGAGCTGTTTTTT. It encodes CASSPSGSVRTGELFF.